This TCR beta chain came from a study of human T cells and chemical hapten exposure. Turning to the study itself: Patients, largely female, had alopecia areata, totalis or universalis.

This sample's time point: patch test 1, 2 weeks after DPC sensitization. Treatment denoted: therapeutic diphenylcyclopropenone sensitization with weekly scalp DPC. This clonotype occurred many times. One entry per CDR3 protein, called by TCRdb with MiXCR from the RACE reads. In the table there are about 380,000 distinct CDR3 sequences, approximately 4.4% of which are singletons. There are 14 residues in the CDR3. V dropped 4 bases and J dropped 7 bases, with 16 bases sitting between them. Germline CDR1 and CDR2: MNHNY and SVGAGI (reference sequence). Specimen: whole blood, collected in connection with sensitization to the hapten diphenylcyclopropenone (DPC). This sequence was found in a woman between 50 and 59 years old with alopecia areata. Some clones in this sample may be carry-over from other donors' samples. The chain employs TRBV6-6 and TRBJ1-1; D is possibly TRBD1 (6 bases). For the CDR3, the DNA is TGTGCCAGCAGTTCCCTAATACAGGGCGGTGAAGCTTTCTTT. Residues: CASSSLIQGGEAFF.